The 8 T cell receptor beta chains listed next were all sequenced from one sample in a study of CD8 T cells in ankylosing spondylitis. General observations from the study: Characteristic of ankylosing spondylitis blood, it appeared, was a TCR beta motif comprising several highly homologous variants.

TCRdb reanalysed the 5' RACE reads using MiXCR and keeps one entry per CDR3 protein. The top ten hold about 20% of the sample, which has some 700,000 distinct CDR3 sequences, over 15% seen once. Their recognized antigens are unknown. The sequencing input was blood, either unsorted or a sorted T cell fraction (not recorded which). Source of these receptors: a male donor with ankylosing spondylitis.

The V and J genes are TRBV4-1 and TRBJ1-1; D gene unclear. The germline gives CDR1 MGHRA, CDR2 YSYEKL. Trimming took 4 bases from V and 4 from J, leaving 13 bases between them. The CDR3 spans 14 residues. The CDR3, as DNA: TGCGCCAGCAGCCGCGAAGGGTTTAGCACTGAAGCTTTCTTT. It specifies CASSREGFSTEAFF.

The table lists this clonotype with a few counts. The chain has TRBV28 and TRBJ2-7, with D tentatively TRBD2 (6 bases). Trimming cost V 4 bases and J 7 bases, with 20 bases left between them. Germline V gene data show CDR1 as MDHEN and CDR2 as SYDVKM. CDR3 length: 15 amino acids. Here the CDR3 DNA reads TGTGCCAGCAGTTCCCAACGTAATGTTGGGGGGGAGCAGTACTTC. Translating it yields CASSSQRNVGGEQYF.

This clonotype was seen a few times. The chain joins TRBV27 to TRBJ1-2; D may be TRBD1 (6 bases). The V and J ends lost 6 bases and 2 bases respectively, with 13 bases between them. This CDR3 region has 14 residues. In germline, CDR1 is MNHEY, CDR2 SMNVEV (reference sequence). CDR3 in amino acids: CASRSTGTNYGYTF. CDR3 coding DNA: TGTGCCAGCAGGTCGACCGGGACAAACTATGGCTACACCTTC.

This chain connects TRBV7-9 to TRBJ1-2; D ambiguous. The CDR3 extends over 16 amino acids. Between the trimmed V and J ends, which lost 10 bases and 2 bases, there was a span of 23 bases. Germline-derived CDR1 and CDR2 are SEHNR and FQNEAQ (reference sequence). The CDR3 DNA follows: TGTGCCACCAGTACAAAGAAAGTTAGGAAAAACTATGGCTACACCTTC. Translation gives CATSTKKVRKNYGYTF. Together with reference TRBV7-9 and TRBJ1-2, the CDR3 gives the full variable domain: DTGVSQNPRHKITKRGQNVTFRCDPISEHNRLYWYRQTLGQGPEFLTYFQNEAQLEKSRLLSDRFSAERPKGSFSTLEIQRTEQGDSAMYLCATSTKKVRKNYGYTFGSGTRLTVV.

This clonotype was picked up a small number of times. The CDR3 DNA follows: TGTGCCATCAGTGAGTCGGGACTAGTCTCCTACAATGAGCAGTTCTTC. Amino acid sequence: CAISESGLVSYNEQFF. The V call is TRBV10-3, the J call TRBJ2-1; 8 nucleotides line up with TRBD2. Trimming cost V 0 bases and J 0 bases; bases outside gene matches: 1. CDR1 ENHRY and CDR2 SYGVKD come from the germline V gene. The CDR3 contains 16 residues.

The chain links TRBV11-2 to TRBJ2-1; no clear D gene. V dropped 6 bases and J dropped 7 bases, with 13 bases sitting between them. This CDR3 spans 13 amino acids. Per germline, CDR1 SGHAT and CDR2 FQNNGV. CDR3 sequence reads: CASRGFSENEQFF. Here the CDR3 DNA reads TGTGCCAGCAGGGGGTTTAGTGAGAATGAGCAGTTCTTC. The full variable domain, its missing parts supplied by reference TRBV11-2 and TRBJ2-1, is EAGVAQSPRYKIIEKRQSVAFWCNPISGHATLYWYQQILGQGPKLLIQFQNNGVVDDSQLPKDRFSAERLKGVDSTLKIQPAKLEDSAVYLCASRGFSENEQFFGPGTRLTVL.

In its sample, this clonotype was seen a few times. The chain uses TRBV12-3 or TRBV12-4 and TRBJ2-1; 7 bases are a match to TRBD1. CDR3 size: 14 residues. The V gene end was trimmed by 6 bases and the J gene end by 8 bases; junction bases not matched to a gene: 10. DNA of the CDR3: TGTGCCAGCAGCCGTGGACAGGTCGGCGATGAGCAGTTCTTC. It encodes CASSRGQVGDEQFF.

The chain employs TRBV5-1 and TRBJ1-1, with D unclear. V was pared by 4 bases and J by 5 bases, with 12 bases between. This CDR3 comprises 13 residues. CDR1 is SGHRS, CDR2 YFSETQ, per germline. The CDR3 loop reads CASSPLARTEAFF. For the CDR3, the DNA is TGCGCCAGCAGCCCCCTGGCTCGGACTGAAGCTTTCTTT.